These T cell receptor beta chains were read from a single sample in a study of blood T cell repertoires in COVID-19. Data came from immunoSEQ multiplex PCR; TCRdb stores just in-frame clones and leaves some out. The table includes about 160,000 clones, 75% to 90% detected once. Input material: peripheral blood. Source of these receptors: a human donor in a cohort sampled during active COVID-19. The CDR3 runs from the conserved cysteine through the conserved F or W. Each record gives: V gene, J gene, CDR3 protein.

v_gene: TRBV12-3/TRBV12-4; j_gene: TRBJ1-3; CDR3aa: CASSEQGRNTIYF
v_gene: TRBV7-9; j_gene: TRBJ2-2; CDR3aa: CASRSGTPNTGELFF
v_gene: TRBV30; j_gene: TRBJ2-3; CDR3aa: CAWRVAAGDTQYF
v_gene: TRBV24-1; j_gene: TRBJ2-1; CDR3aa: CATSDLDRGHEQFF
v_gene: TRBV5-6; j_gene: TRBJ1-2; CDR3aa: CASSIDWAGLNYGYTF
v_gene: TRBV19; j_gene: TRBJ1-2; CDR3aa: CASSATGDGYGYTF
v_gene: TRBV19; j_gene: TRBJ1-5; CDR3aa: CASSIERDQPQHF
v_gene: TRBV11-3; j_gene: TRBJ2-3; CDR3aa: CASSNTRDRGRADTQYF
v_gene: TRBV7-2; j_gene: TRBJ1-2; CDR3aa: CASSRNYGYTF
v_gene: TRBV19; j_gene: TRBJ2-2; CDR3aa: CASRWGPGITGELFF
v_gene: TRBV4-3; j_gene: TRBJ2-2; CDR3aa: CASSQVPGSNTGELFF
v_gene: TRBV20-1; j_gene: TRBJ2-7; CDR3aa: CSAEQGGEQYF
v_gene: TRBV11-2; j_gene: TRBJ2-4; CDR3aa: CASSSGPKDIQYF
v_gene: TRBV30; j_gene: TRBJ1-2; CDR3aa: CAWRPTHRGRVYGYTF
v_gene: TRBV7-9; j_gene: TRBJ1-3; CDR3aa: CASSATGQNGNTIYF
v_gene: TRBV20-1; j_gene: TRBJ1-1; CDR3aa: CSASQALGTEAFF
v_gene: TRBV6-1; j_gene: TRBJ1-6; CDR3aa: CASSLGQENSPLHF
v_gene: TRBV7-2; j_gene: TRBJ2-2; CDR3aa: CASSLVAGNTGELFF
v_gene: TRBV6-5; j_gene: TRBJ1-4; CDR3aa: CASRRQGLFF
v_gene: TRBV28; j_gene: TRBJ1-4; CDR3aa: CASRIQGVEKLFF
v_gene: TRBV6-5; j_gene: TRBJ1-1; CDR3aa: CASSYGAEAFF
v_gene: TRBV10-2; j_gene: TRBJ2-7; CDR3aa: CASSEEKLRAYEQYF
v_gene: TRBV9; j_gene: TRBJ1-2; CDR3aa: CASSLWDSENYGYTF
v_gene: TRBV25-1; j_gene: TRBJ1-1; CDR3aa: CASSGEMNTEAFF
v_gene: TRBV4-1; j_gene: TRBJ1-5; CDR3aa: CASSSRQALDNQPQHF
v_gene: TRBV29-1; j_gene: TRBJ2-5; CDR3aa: CSVGRETQYF
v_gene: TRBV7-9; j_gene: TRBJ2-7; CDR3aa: CASSPKASGLNHEQYF
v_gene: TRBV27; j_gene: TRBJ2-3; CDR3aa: CASREVDTQYF
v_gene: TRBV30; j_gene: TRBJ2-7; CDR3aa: CAWSLGQGNNEQYF
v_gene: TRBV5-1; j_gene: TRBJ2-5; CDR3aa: CASSLDSQETQYF
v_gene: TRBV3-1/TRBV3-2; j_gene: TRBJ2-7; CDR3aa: CASSQVGQGTAHEQYF
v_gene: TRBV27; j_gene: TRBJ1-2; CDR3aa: CASSLYPGLRYGYTF
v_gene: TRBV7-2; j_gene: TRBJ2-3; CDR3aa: CASSSGQGIYTDTQYF
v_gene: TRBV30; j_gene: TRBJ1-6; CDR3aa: CAWTQTGNSPLHF
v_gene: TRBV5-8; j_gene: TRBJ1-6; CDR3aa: CASSSQGARNSPLHF
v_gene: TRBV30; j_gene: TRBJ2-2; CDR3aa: CAWSATSGGAGRQLFF
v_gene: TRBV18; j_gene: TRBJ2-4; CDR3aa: CASSPPRQGAIQYF
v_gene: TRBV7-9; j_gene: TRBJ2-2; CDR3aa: CASSLALRPNTGELFF
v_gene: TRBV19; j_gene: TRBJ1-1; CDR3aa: CASTAGHMNTEAFF
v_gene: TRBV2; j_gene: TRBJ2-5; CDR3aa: CASSLKETQYF
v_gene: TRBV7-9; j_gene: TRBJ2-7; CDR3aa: CASSSRERQYF
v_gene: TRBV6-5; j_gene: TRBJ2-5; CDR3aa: CASEVVGTQYF
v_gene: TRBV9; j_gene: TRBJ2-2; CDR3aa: CASRQGDTGELFF
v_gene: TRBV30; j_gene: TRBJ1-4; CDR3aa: CAWSLGQGASANEKLFF
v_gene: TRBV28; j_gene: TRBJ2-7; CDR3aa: CASNPGQVNYEQYF
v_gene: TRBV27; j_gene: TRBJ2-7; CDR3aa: CASTSAGRTYEQYF
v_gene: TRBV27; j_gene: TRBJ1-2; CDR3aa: CASSPFGQGANYGYTF
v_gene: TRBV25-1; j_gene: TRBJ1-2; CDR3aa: CASSELGSDSANYGYTF
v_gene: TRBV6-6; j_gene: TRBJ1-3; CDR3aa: CASSRGELSGNTIYF
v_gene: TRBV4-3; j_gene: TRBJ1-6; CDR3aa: CASSQTLLLGGIYSPLHF
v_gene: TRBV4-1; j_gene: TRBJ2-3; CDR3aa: CASSQESSASTDTQYF
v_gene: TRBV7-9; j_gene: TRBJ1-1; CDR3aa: CATRTGNTEAFF
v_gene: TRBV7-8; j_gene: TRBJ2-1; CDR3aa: CASSLGDRAAPPFF
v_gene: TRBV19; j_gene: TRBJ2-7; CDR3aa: CASAQSSGSFYEQYF
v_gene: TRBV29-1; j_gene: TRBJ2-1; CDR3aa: CSVATAAYNEQFF
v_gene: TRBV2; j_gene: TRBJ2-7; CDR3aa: CASSAGGQGVYEQYF
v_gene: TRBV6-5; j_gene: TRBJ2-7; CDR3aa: CASTPGTRAYEQYF
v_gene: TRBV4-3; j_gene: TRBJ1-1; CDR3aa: CASSLSGTGMNTEAFF
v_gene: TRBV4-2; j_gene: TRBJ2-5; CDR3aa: CASSHGGTSGEETQYF